The 9 T cell receptor beta chains presented below share a single source sample, sequenced in a study of CD8 T cells in ankylosing spondylitis. General study points: Ankylosing spondylitis blood appeared to be characterized by a TCR beta motif of 8 or 9 highly homologous variants.

No antigen is known for these receptors. Each CDR3 protein gets one entry after TCRdb re-called the 5' RACE reads with MiXCR. The sample lists fewer than 550,000 distinct CDR3 sequences, 5.3% seen once, with 3.5% in the top ten. Sequenced: blood, either unsorted or a sorted T cell fraction (not recorded which). These receptors were taken from a male donor with ankylosing spondylitis.

The table lists this clonotype with many counts. The rearrangement links TRBV20-1 to TRBJ2-7; 7 nucleotides agree with TRBD1. V was pared by 6 bases and J by 0 bases, with 11 bases of the junction left unmatched. The CDR3 loop spans 15 amino acids. The germline gives CDR1 DFQATT, CDR2 SNEGSKA (reference sequence). For the CDR3, the DNA is TGCAGTGCAATCCGGACAGGTGGGAGCTCCTACGAGCAGTACTTC. Its translation is CSAIRTGGSSYEQYF.

This clonotype was observed at least ten times. V gene TRBV7-2 combines with J gene TRBJ1-1; D is perhaps TRBD1 (6 bases). Germline CDR1 is SGHTA and CDR2 is FQGNSA. The CDR3 contains 14 residues. V gave up 5 bases and J gave up 2 bases, with 12 bases separating them. The CDR3 DNA sequence: TGTGCCAGCAGCATGGTACAGGGAAACACTGAAGCTTTCTTT. It translates to CASSMVQGNTEAFF. Combining the CDR3 with reference TRBV7-2 and TRBJ1-1 gives the whole variable domain GAGVSQSPSNKVTEKGKDVELRCDPISGHTALYWYRQSLGQGLEFLIYFQGNSAPDKSGLPSDRFSAERTGGSVSTLTIQRTQQEDSAVYLCASSMVQGNTEAFFGQGTRLTVV.

This clonotype was found many times. V is TRBV28 and J is TRBJ1-2; D possibly corresponds to TRBD1 (5 bases). Looked up from germline, CDR1 is MDHEN and CDR2 is SYDVKM. V shed 7 bases and J shed 5 bases, with 11 bases lying between them. The CDR3 spans 12 residues. The CDR3 DNA follows: TGTGCCAGCATCGGGGCGGGGTATGGCTACACCTTC. Translated: CASIGAGYGYTF.

With respect to this clonotype: Sequence at one end of the junction differs from germline and may be a read error. J is TRBJ2-1 and V is TRBV20-1; 9 positions match TRBD2. This CDR3 is 13 amino acids long. Germline V CDR1 and CDR2: DFQATT, SNEGSKA (reference sequence). The CDR3 sequence is CSGRRRGGLRNFF. The CDR3 DNA reads as TGCAGTGGTAGACGGCGGGGGGGCCTGAGAAATTTCTTC.

Many counts were recorded for this clonotype. The chain has TRBV12-3 or TRBV12-4 and TRBJ2-7, with 8 positions matching TRBD1. The CDR3 sequence is 14 residues long. Losses at the gene ends were 3 bases for V and 4 bases for J; bases not matched to a gene: 5. CDR3 in DNA: TGTGCCAGCAGTTTCGGCTGGACAGGGTACGAGCAGTACTTC. Its translation is CASSFGWTGYEQYF.

This clonotype has just a few counts. The rearrangement joins TRBV5-1 to TRBJ2-6; 11 nucleotides agree with TRBD2. This CDR3 has 18 amino acids. Unmatched junction bases numbered 8, after V lost 2 bases and J lost 4 bases. CDR1 is SGHRS, CDR2 YFSETQ, per germline. The CDR3 coding sequence is TGCGCCAGCAGCTTTTTCCTAGCGGGGGGCCCCGGGGCCAACGTCCTGACTTTC. It yields the protein CASSFFLAGGPGANVLTF.

This clonotype occurred many times. This chain uses TRBV28 with TRBJ1-2; D is unresolved. The CDR3 covers 12 residues. The ends were cut back, 3 bases at V and 8 bases at J, with 10 bases in the middle. Germline CDR1 and CDR2: MDHEN and SYDVKM. CDR3: CASSFGLRGYTF. CDR3 bases: TGTGCCAGCAGTTTCGGCTTAAGAGGCTACACCTTC.

This clonotype was seen repeatedly, ten times or more. V usage is TRBV6-5 and J usage is TRBJ1-4; D gene uncertain. The CDR3 contains 18 residues. Germline-derived CDR1 and CDR2 are MNHEY and SVGAGI. The V end was cut by 0 bases, the J end by 8 bases, with 22 bases between. The CDR3 is CASSYSKALISQREKLFF. The CDR3 DNA follows: TGTGCCAGCAGTTACTCGAAGGCCCTCATCTCACAGAGGGAAAAACTGTTTTTT.

This clonotype was detected ten times or more. The chain joins TRBV10-3 to TRBJ1-2; TRBD1 might be the D (5 bases). Deletions cut 8 bases from V and 9 bases from J, with 16 bases between. This CDR3 has 12 residues. From germline, CDR1 is ENHRY and CDR2 SYGVKD. The CDR3 reads CAISRDALSYTF. The CDR3 nucleotides are TGTGCCATCTCCCGGGACGCCTTAAGCTACACCTTC.